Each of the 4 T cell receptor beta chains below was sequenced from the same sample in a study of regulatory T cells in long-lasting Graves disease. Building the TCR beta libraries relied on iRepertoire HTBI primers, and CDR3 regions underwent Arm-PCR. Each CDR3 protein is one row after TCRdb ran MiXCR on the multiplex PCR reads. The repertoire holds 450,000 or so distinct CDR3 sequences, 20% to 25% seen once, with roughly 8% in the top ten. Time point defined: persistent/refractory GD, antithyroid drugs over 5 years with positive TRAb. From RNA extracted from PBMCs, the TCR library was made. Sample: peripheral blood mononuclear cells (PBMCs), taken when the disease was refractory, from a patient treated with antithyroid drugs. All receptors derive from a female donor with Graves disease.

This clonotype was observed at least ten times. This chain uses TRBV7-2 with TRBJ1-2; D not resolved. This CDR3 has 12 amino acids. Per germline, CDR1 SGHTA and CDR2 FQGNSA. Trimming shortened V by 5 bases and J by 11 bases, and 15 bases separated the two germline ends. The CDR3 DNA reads TGTGCCAGCAGCCCCACCTGGGTCGAGTACACCTTC. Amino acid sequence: CASSPTWVEYTF.

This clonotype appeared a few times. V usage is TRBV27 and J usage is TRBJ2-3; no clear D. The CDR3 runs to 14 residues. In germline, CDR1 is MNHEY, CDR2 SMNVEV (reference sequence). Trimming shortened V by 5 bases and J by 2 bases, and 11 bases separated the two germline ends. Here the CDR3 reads CASSLNVVTDTQYF. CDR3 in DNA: TGTGCCAGCAGTCTAAACGTCGTCACAGATACGCAGTATTTT.

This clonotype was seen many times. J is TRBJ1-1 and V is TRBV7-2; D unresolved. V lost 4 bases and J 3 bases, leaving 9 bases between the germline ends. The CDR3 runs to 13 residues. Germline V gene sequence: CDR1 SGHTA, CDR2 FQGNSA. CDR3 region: CASSSTVYTEAFF. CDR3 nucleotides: TGTGCCAGCAGCTCGACGGTATACACTGAAGCTTTCTTT.

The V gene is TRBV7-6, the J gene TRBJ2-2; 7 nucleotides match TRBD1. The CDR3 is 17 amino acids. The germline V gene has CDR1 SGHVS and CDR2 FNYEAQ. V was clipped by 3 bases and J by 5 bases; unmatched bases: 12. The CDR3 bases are TGTGCCAGCAGCTTGACAGGGACAAGGGGTTCTACCGGGGAGCTGTTTTTT. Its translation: CASSLTGTRGSTGELFF.